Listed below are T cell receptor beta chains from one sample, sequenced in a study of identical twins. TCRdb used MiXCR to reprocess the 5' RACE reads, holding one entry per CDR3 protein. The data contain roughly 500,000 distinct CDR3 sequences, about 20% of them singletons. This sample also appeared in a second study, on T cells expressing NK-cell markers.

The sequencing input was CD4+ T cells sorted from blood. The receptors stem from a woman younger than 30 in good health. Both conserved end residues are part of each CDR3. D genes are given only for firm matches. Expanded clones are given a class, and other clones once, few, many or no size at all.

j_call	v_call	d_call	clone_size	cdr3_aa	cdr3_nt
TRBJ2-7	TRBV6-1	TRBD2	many	CASSERGLAGYEQYF	TGTGCCAGCAGTGAAAGAGGGCTAGCGGGATACGAGCAGTACTTC
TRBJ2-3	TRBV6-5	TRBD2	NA	CASSYSSRAGGGDTQYF	TGTGCCAGCAGTTACTCGAGTCGAGCGGGCGGGGGAGATACGCAGTATTTT
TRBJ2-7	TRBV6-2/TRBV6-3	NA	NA	CASSSRLDYEQYF	TGTGCCAGCAGTTCACGACTAGACTACGAGCAGTACTTC
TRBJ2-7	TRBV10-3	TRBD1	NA	CAISGSDRGHYEQYF	TGTGCCATCAGTGGGTCTGACAGGGGTCACTACGAGCAGTACTTC
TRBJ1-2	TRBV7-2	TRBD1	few	CASSTTGDHYGYTF	TGTGCCAGCAGCACGACAGGGGACCACTATGGCTACACCTTC
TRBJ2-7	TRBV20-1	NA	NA	CSMTARVRDEQYF	TGCAGTATGACTGCCAGGGTACGTGACGAGCAGTACTTC
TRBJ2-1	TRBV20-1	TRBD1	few	CSASRQGWGNEQFF	TGCAGTGCTAGCAGACAGGGTTGGGGAAATGAGCAGTTCTTC
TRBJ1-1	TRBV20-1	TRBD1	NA	CSAILGTGETEAFF	TGCAGTGCTATTCTAGGGACAGGGGAAACTGAAGCTTTCTTT
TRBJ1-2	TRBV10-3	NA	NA	CAISVEGENYGYTF	TGTGCCATCAGTGTGGAGGGGGAGAACTATGGCTACACCTTC
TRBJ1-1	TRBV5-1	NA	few	CASSPGQPLGDTEAFF	TGCGCCAGCAGCCCCGGACAGCCTTTAGGGGACACTGAAGCTTTCTTT
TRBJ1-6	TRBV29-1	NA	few	CSAPIRGNRSPLHF	TGCAGCGCACCAATCAGGGGAAATCGGTCACCCCTCCACTTT
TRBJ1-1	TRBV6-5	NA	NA	CASSYSREMDTEAFF	TGTGCCAGCAGTTACTCGCGAGAGATGGACACTGAAGCTTTCTTT
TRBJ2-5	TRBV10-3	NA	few	CAIRVGETQYF	TGTGCCATCAGGGTCGGTGAGACCCAGTACTTC
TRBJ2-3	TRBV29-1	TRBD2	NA	CSVSGRAGVRDTQYF	TGCAGCGTCTCCGGGAGAGCGGGGGTTAGAGATACGCAGTATTTT
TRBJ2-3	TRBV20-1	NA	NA	CSAQERRGDTQYF	TGCAGTGCTCAAGAGCGGAGGGGGGATACGCAGTATTTT
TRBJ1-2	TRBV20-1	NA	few	CSARDRSGDRPFDGYTF	TGCAGTGCTAGAGATCGATCCGGAGACAGGCCGTTTGATGGCTACACCTTC
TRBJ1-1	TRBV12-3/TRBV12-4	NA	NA	CASTEQENTEAFF	TGTGCCAGCACCGAACAGGAGAACACTGAAGCTTTCTTT
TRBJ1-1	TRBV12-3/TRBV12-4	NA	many	CASTEGGDTRRPEAFF	TGTGCCAGCACGGAGGGGGGTGACACGCGAAGACCTGAAGCTTTCTTT
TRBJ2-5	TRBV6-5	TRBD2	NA	CASSNLAGKQETQYF	TGTGCCAGCAGTAACCTAGCGGGGAAGCAAGAGACCCAGTACTTC
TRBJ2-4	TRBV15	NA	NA	CATSRDSVGDQYF	TGTGCCACCAGCAGAGATTCGGTCGGAGATCAGTACTTC
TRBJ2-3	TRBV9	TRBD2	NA	CASASGRDTQYF	TGTGCCAGCGCCAGCGGGAGAGATACGCAGTATTTT
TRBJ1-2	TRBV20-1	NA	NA	CSARDRGLTYGYTF	TGCAGTGCTAGAGACCGGGGGCTTACCTATGGCTACACCTTC
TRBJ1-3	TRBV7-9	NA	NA	CASSRAPGNTIYF	TGTGCCAGCAGCAGGGCTCCTGGAAACACCATATATTTT
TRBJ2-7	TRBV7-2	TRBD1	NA	CASSGYRGPVTYEQYF	TGTGCCAGCAGCGGCTACAGGGGGCCGGTAACTTACGAGCAGTACTTC
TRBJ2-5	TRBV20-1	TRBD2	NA	CSAEGREETQYF	TGCAGTGCTGAGGGGAGGGAAGAGACCCAGTACTTC
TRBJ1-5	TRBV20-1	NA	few	CSAREGSQPQHF	TGCAGTGCTAGAGAGGGCAGCCAGCCCCAGCATTTT
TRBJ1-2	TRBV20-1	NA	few	CSASEGLIYGYTF	TGCAGTGCTAGTGAGGGGCTTATCTATGGCTACACCTTC